These T cell receptor beta chains were read from a single sample in a study of cytomegalovirus exposure and HLA in healthy donors. Profiled with immunoSEQ multiplex PCR; TCRdb holds only in-frame clones, not every one. The table includes about 160,000 clones, approximately 84% detected once. The sequencing sample was made of PBMCs. The source of these receptors is a woman in her fifties or sixties in good health and CMV-seropositive. Each CDR3 is given with its conserved first and last residue. Each record gives: CDR3 protein, CDR3 DNA, V gene, J gene, clone size, D gene. The D gene is left open where the match is weak. Clone size is given for some rows only: seen once, a few or many times, or a class if the clone is expanded.

CDR3 protein: CASSLTGGLNTGELFF
CDR3 DNA: TGCGCCAGCAGCTTGACAGGGGGCCTGAACACCGGGGAGCTGTTTTTT
V gene: TRBV5-1
J gene: TRBJ2-2
clone size: -
D gene: TRBD1

CDR3 protein: CASSFAPGLDTQYF
CDR3 DNA: TGTGCCAGCAGCTTTGCCCCAGGGCTAGATACGCAGTATTTT
V gene: TRBV7-2
J gene: TRBJ2-3
clone size: -
D gene: -

CDR3 protein: CASSLGRSPTDGYTF
CDR3 DNA: TGTGCCAGCAGCTTAGGTCGGAGCCCTACCGATGGCTACACCTTC
V gene: TRBV7-2
J gene: TRBJ1-2
clone size: -
D gene: -

CDR3 protein: CASSQGTGEWDTEAFF
CDR3 DNA: TGTGCCAGCTCACAAGGGACAGGGGAGTGGGACACTGAAGCTTTCTTT
V gene: TRBV18
J gene: TRBJ1-1
clone size: -
D gene: TRBD1

CDR3 protein: CASSQDLGPSGTRDEQYF
CDR3 DNA: TGCGCCAGCAGCCAAGATCTGGGTCCTAGCGGGACAAGGGACGAGCAGTACTTC
V gene: TRBV4-3
J gene: TRBJ2-7
clone size: -
D gene: TRBD2

CDR3 protein: CASSPRTGGSYNSPLHF
CDR3 DNA: TGTGCCAGCAGCCCGCGGACAGGGGGCTCCTATAATTCACCCCTCCACTTT
V gene: TRBV9
J gene: TRBJ1-6
clone size: few
D gene: TRBD1

CDR3 protein: CASSDVASGDIQYF
CDR3 DNA: TGTGCCAGCAGCGACGTTGCTAGCGGCGACATTCAGTACTTC
V gene: TRBV11-2
J gene: TRBJ2-4
clone size: -
D gene: TRBD2

CDR3 protein: CASSKEISGANGLTF
CDR3 DNA: TGTGCCAGCAGTAAGGAAATCTCTGGGGCCAACGGCCTGACTTTC
V gene: TRBV2
J gene: TRBJ2-6
clone size: few
D gene: -

CDR3 protein: CASTDAGVSTDTQYF
CDR3 DNA: TGTGCCAGTACCGATGCGGGGGTTAGCACAGATACGCAGTATTTT
V gene: TRBV19
J gene: TRBJ2-3
clone size: -
D gene: TRBD2

CDR3 protein: CASTGGYRQPQHF
CDR3 DNA: TGTGCCAGCACCGGAGGGTACCGTCAGCCCCAGCATTTT
V gene: TRBV2
J gene: TRBJ1-5
clone size: few
D gene: -

CDR3 protein: CASSSHSNSGYNEQFF
CDR3 DNA: TGTGCCAGCAGTTCCCATTCTAACTCCGGGTACAATGAGCAGTTCTTC
V gene: TRBV28
J gene: TRBJ2-1
clone size: -
D gene: -

CDR3 protein: CASSIEGGVGGYTF
CDR3 DNA: TGTGCCAGTAGTATAGAGGGGGGTGTCGGTGGCTACACCTTC
V gene: TRBV19
J gene: TRBJ1-2
clone size: -
D gene: -

CDR3 protein: CASHRGYNSPLHF
CDR3 DNA: TGTGCCTCACACAGGGGTTATAATTCACCCCTCCACTTT
V gene: TRBV27
J gene: TRBJ1-6
clone size: -
D gene: TRBD1

CDR3 protein: CASSLLAGSNQPQHF
CDR3 DNA: TGTGCCAGTAGCCTTCTAGCGGGGAGCAATCAGCCCCAGCATTTT
V gene: TRBV19
J gene: TRBJ1-5
clone size: -
D gene: -

CDR3 protein: CASSYGQGVNSQYF
CDR3 DNA: TGTGCCAGCAGTTACGGGCAGGGTGTCAACAGTCAGTACTTC
V gene: TRBV6-5
J gene: TRBJ2-4
clone size: -
D gene: -

CDR3 protein: CAISGTGGDTEAFF
CDR3 DNA: TGTGCCATCAGCGGGACAGGGGGTGACACTGAAGCTTTCTTT
V gene: TRBV10-3
J gene: TRBJ1-1
clone size: few
D gene: TRBD1

CDR3 protein: CASSFRSAGGEAGELFF
CDR3 DNA: TGTGCCAGCAGTTTTCGGTCGGCGGGGGGCGAAGCCGGGGAGCTGTTTTTT
V gene: TRBV27
J gene: TRBJ2-2
clone size: -
D gene: TRBD2

CDR3 protein: CASTDSGSYNSPLHF
CDR3 DNA: TGTGCCAGCACGGATTCGGGCTCCTATAATTCACCCCTCCACTTT
V gene: TRBV5-4
J gene: TRBJ1-6
clone size: -
D gene: -